The 26 T cell receptor beta chains reported below all come from one sample, sequenced in a study of siplizumab effects on memory and regulatory T cells. Here immunoSEQ multiplex PCR was the method, and the copy in TCRdb shows in-frame clones only, minus some. The table has around 82,000 clones, about 92% seen once. Sample: CD8+ T cells sorted from blood. These receptors all come from a human donor in good health.

CDR3 sequence: CASSLGTDYEQYF. CDR3 DNA: TGTGCCAGCAGTTTAGGGACAGACTACGAGCAGTACTTC. The rearrangement joins TRBV28 to TRBJ2-7, with 7 bases fitting TRBD1. Germline CDR1 reads MDHEN; CDR2 reads SYDVKM. J was trimmed by 3 bases and V by 2 bases; bases with no gene match: 1. This CDR3 has 13 amino acids.

The genes are TRBV11-3 and TRBJ2-7; TRBD2 is a possible D gene (9 bases). The V gene's germline CDR1 is SGHNT and CDR2 YENEEA. The CDR3 length is 14 residues. V was clipped by 6 bases and J by 2 bases, with 14 bases between them. CDR3 sequence (DNA): TGTGCCAGCAGTCTAGCGGGACAGGCCTACGAGCAGTACTTC. This sequence encodes CASSLAGQAYEQYF. The complete variable domain, with remaining parts taken from reference TRBV11-3 and TRBJ2-7, reads EAGVVQSPRYKIIEKKQPVAFWCNPISGHNTLYWYLQNLGQGPELLIRYENEEAVDDSQLPKDRFSAERLKGVDSTLKIQPAELGDSAVYLCASSLAGQAYEQYFGPGTRLTVT.

V and J are TRBV4-1 and TRBJ1-1; unclear D gene. Germline values: CDR1 MGHRA, CDR2 YSYEKL. The CDR3 contains 13 residues. V was pared by 1 base and J by 3 bases, with 6 bases between. Here the CDR3 reads CASSQAEDTEAFF. In DNA form, the CDR3 reads TGCGCCAGCAGCCAAGCAGAAGACACTGAAGCTTTCTTT.

V usage is TRBV5-1 and J usage is TRBJ2-2; D ambiguous. The V end lost 1 base, the J end lost 6 bases, and 7 bases lay between the germline ends. The CDR3 runs to 13 residues. Per the germline V gene, CDR1 is SGHRS and CDR2 is YFSETQ. The DNA for the CDR3 is TGCGCCAGCAGCTTGTTAGGGTCCGGGGAGCTGTTTTTT. Its translation is CASSLLGSGELFF.

The chain links TRBV6-6 to TRBJ2-5; 7 positions match TRBD1. The V and J ends lost 7 bases and 0 bases, in that order; junction bases with no gene match: 5. The CDR3 consists of 14 residues. Germline V gene sequence: CDR1 MNHNY, CDR2 SVGAGI (reference sequence). CDR3 residues: CASTRDSNQETQYF. The CDR3 nucleotides are TGTGCCAGCACCCGGGACAGCAACCAAGAGACCCAGTACTTC.

This chain's CDR3 is CASSVDRAGQETQYF. As DNA, the CDR3 is TGTGCCAGCAGCGTAGATAGGGCAGGACAAGAGACCCAGTACTTC. The rearrangement joins TRBV9 to TRBJ2-5; D unresolved. This CDR3 is 15 amino acids long. The V gene's germline CDR1 is SGDLS and CDR2 YYNGEE. V was trimmed by 0 bases and J by 2 bases, leaving 11 bases between them.

The rearrangement joins TRBV7-9 to TRBJ2-5, with TRBD1 matching 11 bases. The DNA end is more similar to TRBJ2-7, so the J call may be wrong. Germline V gene lookup returns CDR1 SEHNR and CDR2 FQNEAQ (reference sequence). The CDR3 has 16 amino acids. The DNA for the CDR3 is TGTGCCAGCAGCCGCAGTACCGGGACAGGGGGCTACGAGCAGTACTTC. Translating it yields CASSRSTGTGGYEQYF.

The rearrangement uses TRBV15 and TRBJ2-7; 12 nucleotides agree with TRBD2. The CDR3 extends over 17 amino acids. Germline-derived CDR1 and CDR2 are LNHNV and YYDKDF (reference sequence). V gave up 3 bases and J gave up 2 bases; unmatched junction bases: 8. The CDR3 reads CATSSGTTSGGTYEQYF. In DNA, the CDR3 is TGTGCCACCAGCAGCGGAACGACTAGCGGGGGTACCTACGAGCAGTACTTC.

The sample holds one count of this clone. This CDR3 reads CASSLSVGLGANVLTF. The CDR3 DNA reads TGTGCCAGCAGTTTATCGGTGGGGCTCGGGGCCAACGTCCTGACTTTC. V and J are TRBV27 and TRBJ2-6, with D maybe TRBD1 (5 bases). The germline V gene has CDR1 MNHEY and CDR2 SMNVEV (reference sequence). Trimming took 0 bases from V and 4 from J, leaving 10 bases between them. The CDR3 consists of 16 residues. Combining the CDR3 with reference TRBV27 and TRBJ2-6 gives the whole variable domain EAQVTQNPRYLITVTGKKLTVTCSQNMNHEYMSWYRQDPGLGLRQIYYSMNVEVTDKGDVPEGYKVSRKEKRNFPLILESPSPNQTSLYFCASSLSVGLGANVLTFGAGSRLTVL.

This clone was seen only a few times. This chain connects TRBV4-1 to TRBJ1-1, with D unresolved. Trimming took off 3 bases at V and 0 bases at J, with 5 bases between the two ends. CDR1 and CDR2 (germline): MGHRA, YSYEKL. The CDR3 is made up of 13 amino acids. The CDR3 reads CASSQSVNTEAFF. Written as DNA, the CDR3 is TGCGCCAGCAGCCAGTCGGTGAACACTGAAGCTTTCTTT.

V usage is TRBV30 and J usage is TRBJ1-2; TRBD1 matches at 7 bases. CDR3 size: 13 residues. Looked up from germline, CDR1 is GTSNPN and CDR2 is SVGIG (reference sequence). V shed 5 bases, J shed 4 bases, and the junction held 7 bases outside the gene matches. The CDR3 spells CAWESGQSYGYTF. CDR3 coding DNA: TGTGCCTGGGAATCGGGACAGAGCTATGGCTACACCTTC.

This clone occurred once. This sequence joins TRBV28 and TRBJ1-1; TRBD1 is a possible D gene (5 bases). The V and J ends lost 6 bases and 0 bases respectively, with 20 bases between them. Germline loops: CDR1 MDHEN, CDR2 SYDVKM. The CDR3 spans 17 residues. CDR3 coding DNA: TGTGCCAGCAGGGGGCTGGGCATTACAGCCCTGAACACTGAAGCTTTCTTT. Translating gives CASRGLGITALNTEAFF.

This chain links TRBV6-6 with TRBJ2-3, with D unresolved. Germline CDR1 reads MNHNY; CDR2 reads SVGAGI (reference sequence). This CDR3 comprises 14 residues. V lost 0 bases, J lost 1 base, and 5 bases lay in between. For the CDR3, the DNA is TGTGCCAGCAGTTACTCTCCAGGCACAGATACGCAGTATTTT. Amino acid sequence: CASSYSPGTDTQYF.

The V gene is TRBV9, the J gene TRBJ2-1; TRBD1 is a possible D gene (6 bases). Trimming pared 3 bases from V and 10 bases from J, leaving 17 bases between. Germline assignment: CDR1 SGDLS and CDR2 YYNGEE. The CDR3 runs to 14 residues. The CDR3 protein is CASSEPSRGYEQFF. Written as DNA, the CDR3 is TGTGCCAGCAGCGAGCCCTCCAGGGGTTACGAGCAGTTCTTC.

DNA for the CDR3: TGCGCCAGCAGCTTCGACAGGGGCAATGAGCAGTTCTTC. Translation gives CASSFDRGNEQFF. The rearrangement joins TRBV4-3 to TRBJ2-1; 8 bases align to TRBD1. The junction had 3 bases not matched to a gene; V was cut back by 5 bases and J by 6 bases. Germline V gene lookup returns CDR1 LGHNA and CDR2 YSLEER. CDR3 size: 13 residues.

This clone was seen once. The rearrangement uses TRBV11-2 and TRBJ2-4, with 8 bases matching TRBD2. The germline gives CDR1 SGHAT, CDR2 FQNNGV. The V gene end was trimmed by 8 bases and the J gene end by 6 bases; junction bases not matched to a gene: 6. This CDR3 is built from 13 residues. The CDR3 nucleotides are TGTGCCAGCCACGGGGGGGATGTAAACATTCAGTACTTC. This encodes CASHGGDVNIQYF.

This sequence joins TRBV15 and TRBJ1-3; D is possibly TRBD1 (5 bases). Germline values: CDR1 LNHNV, CDR2 YYDKDF (reference sequence). This CDR3 is 16 amino acids long. V was clipped by 0 bases and J by 4 bases, with 13 bases between them. CDR3 bases: TGTGCCACCAGCAGAGATTTAGGGGTTGTCGGAAACACCATATATTTT. As protein: CATSRDLGVVGNTIYF.

The CDR3 DNA reads as TGCGCCAGCAGCTTGGCCTCAGGGATGGGGGGCTACACCTTC. Protein product: CASSLASGMGGYTF. This sequence joins TRBV5-1 and TRBJ1-2; D may be TRBD1 (5 bases). The ends were cut back, 0 bases at V and 8 bases at J, with 14 bases in the middle. This CDR3 has 14 residues. The germline V gene has CDR1 SGHRS and CDR2 YFSETQ.

The chain couples TRBV7-3 to TRBJ2-1, with 9 bases matching TRBD1. Germline CDR1 SGHTA, CDR2 FQGTGA. V trimming: 1 base; J trimming: 4 bases; junction bases outside the gene matches: 14. The CDR3 loop spans 19 amino acids. CDR3 DNA: TGTGCCAGCAGCTTAATCCCCAAGGGGGACAGGGCACATTACAATGAGCAGTTCTTC. Its protein product is CASSLIPKGDRAHYNEQFF.

The chain uses TRBV13 and TRBJ2-7; 9 bases are a match to TRBD2. CDR3 length: 17 residues. V trimming: 0 bases; J trimming: 0 bases; junction bases outside the gene matches: 6. The germline CDR1 and CDR2 sequences are PRHDT and FYEKMQ (reference sequence). CDR3 coding DNA: TGTGCCAGCAGCTTAGGAGCGGGGGGCACCCTCTCCTACGAGCAGTACTTC. It encodes CASSLGAGGTLSYEQYF.

The gene calls are TRBV30 and TRBJ2-6; maybe TRBD2 (7 bases). Deletions cut 5 bases from V and 2 bases from J, with 10 bases between. Germline loops: CDR1 GTSNPN, CDR2 SVGIG (reference sequence). This CDR3 is built from 14 residues. The CDR3: CAWGEGAGANVLTF. Here the CDR3 DNA reads TGTGCCTGGGGGGAGGGGGCTGGGGCCAACGTCCTGACTTTC. Filled out from reference TRBV30 and TRBJ2-6, the complete variable domain reads SQTIHQWPATLVQPVGSPLSLECTVEGTSNPNLYWYRQAAGRGLQLLFYSVGIGQISSEVPQNLSASRPQDRQFILSSKKLLLSDSGFYLCAWGEGAGANVLTFGAGSRLTVL.

The chain uses TRBV5-3 and TRBJ1-4; 7 bases line up with TRBD1. TRBV5-3 is recorded as an ORF, its role being uncertain. V lost 4 bases and J lost 5; bases outside the gene matches: 5. This CDR3 is 14 amino acids long. The CDR3 DNA is TGTGCCAGAAGCACCGGGACAGTGAATGAAAAACTGTTTTTT. Protein: CARSTGTVNEKLFF.

The rearrangement links TRBV30 to TRBJ1-2, with D perhaps TRBD1 (5 bases). Trimming removed 3 bases from V and 7 bases from J, with 12 bases in between. The CDR3 has 12 residues. CDR1 is GTSNPN, CDR2 SVGIG, per germline (reference sequence). The CDR3 protein is CAWSGGRSGYTF. The CDR3 DNA reads TGTGCCTGGAGCGGGGGACGGAGTGGCTACACCTTC.

This clone was observed once. V is TRBV10-3 and J is TRBJ2-7; D is unclear. V was cut by 6 bases and J by 4 bases, with 13 bases left in between. The CDR3 length is 13 residues. Looked up from germline, CDR1 is ENHRY and CDR2 is SYGVKD. The CDR3 DNA follows: TGTGCCATCAGCGAGGCCCCTTCTTACGAGCAGTACTTC. Translating gives CAISEAPSYEQYF.

V and J are TRBV29-1 and TRBJ1-2, with a tentative D call TRBD1 (6 bases). CDR3 length equals 11 residues. V lost 6 bases and J lost 8, with 13 bases in between. CDR1 and CDR2 (germline): SQVTM, ANQGSEA. The CDR3 loop reads CSVVTGSGYTF. DNA for the CDR3: TGCAGCGTGGTAACAGGGTCCGGCTACACCTTC.

The V call is TRBV7-3, the J call TRBJ1-3; 7 nucleotides align to TRBD1. Losses at the gene ends were 5 bases for V and 3 bases for J; bases not matched to a gene: 7. From germline, CDR1 is SGHTA and CDR2 FQGTGA. This CDR3 comprises 15 residues. The CDR3, as DNA: TGTGCCAGCAGCAAAACTACAGGGGTTGGAAACACCATATATTTT. This gives the protein CASSKTTGVGNTIYF.